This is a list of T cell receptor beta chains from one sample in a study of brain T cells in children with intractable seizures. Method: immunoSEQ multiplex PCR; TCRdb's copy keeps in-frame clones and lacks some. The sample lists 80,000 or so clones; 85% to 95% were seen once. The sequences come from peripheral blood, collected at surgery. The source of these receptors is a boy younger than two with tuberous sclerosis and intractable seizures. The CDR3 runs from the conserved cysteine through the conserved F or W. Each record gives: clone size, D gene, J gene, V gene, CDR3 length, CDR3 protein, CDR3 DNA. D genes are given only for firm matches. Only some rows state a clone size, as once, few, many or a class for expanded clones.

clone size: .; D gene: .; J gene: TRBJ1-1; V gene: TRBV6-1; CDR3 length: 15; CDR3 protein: CASSEVRFGPAEAFF; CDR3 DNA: TGTGCCAGCAGTGAAGTGCGGTTCGGTCCGGCTGAAGCTTTCTTT
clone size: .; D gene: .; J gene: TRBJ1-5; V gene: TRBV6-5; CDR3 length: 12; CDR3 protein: CASRGLIQPQHF; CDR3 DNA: TGTGCCAGCAGGGGACTGATTCAGCCCCAGCATTTT
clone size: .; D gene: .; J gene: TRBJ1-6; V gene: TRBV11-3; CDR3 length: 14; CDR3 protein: CASSLLTGNSPLHF; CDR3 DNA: TGTGCCAGCAGCTTATTGACAGGCAATTCACCCCTCCACTTT
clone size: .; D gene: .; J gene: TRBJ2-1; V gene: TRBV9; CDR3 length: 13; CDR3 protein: CASSVGEWYEQFF; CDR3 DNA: TGTGCCAGCAGCGTAGGAGAGTGGTATGAGCAGTTCTTC
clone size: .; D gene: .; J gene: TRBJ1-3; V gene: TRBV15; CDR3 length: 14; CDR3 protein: CATSRENSGNTIYF; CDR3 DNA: TGTGCCACCAGCAGAGAGAACTCTGGAAACACCATATATTTT
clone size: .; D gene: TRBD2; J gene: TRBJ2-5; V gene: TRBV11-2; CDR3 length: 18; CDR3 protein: CASSLSPPRLAGEETQYF; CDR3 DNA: TGTGCCAGCAGCTTAAGTCCCCCTAGACTAGCGGGGGAAGAGACCCAGTACTTC
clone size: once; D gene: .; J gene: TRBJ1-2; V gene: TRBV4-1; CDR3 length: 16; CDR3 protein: CASSQDPTQGVYGYTF; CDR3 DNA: TGCGCCAGCAGCCAAGACCCCACACAGGGAGTCTATGGCTACACCTTC
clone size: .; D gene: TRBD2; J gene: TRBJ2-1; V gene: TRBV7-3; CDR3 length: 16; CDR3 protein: CASSLAAGGSYNEQFF; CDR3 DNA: TGTGCCAGCAGCTTAGCCGCGGGGGGCAGCTACAATGAGCAGTTCTTC
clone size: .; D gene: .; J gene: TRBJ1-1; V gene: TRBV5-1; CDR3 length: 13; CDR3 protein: CASSSRGNTEAFF; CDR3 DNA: TGCGCCAGCAGCTCTAGGGGGAACACTGAAGCTTTCTTT
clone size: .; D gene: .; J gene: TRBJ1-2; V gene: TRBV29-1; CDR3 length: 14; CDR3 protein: CSVEEGVTIYGYTF; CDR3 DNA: TGCAGCGTTGAAGAGGGGGTCACGATCTATGGCTACACCTTC
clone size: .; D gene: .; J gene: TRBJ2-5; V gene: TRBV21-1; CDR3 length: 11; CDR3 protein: CASGPQETQYF; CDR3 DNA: TGTGCCAGCGGCCCCCAGGAGACCCAGTACTTC
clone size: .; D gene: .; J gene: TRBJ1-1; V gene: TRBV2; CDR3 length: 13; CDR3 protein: CASSARQQTEAFF; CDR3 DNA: TGTGCCAGCAGTGCCCGACAACAGACTGAAGCTTTCTTT
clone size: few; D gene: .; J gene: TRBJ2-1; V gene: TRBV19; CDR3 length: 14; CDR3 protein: CASARDSLTGEQFF; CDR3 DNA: TGTGCCAGTGCACGGGACTCTTTAACTGGTGAGCAGTTCTTC
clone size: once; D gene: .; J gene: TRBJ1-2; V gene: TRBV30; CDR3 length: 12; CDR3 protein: CAWTGGNYGYTF; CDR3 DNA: TGTGCCTGGACCGGGGGGAACTATGGCTACACCTTC
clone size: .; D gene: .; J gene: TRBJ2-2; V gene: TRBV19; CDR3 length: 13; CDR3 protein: CASSQPGAGELFF; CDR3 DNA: TGTGCCAGTAGCCAACCAGGGGCCGGGGAGCTGTTTTTT
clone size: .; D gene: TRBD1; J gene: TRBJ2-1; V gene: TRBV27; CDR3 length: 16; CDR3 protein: CASSSTGQYSYNEQFF; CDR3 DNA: TGTGCCAGCAGTTCAACGGGACAGTACTCCTACAATGAGCAGTTCTTC
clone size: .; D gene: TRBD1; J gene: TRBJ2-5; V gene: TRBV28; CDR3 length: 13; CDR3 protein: CASSTGGRETQYF; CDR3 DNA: TGTGCCAGCTCTACAGGGGGCAGGGAGACCCAGTACTTC
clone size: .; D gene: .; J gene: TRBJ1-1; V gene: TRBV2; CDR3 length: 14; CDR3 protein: CASSEYAGNTEAFF; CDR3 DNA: TGTGCCAGCAGTGAATATGCGGGAAACACTGAAGCTTTCTTT
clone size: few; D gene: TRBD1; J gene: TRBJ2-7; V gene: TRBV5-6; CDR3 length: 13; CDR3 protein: CASSLGQVYEQYF; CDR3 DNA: TGTGCCAGCAGCCTGGGACAGGTGTACGAGCAGTACTTC
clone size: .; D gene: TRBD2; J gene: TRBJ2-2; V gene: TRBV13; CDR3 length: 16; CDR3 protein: CASSLTSGGNTGELFF; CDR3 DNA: TGTGCCAGCAGCTTAACTAGCGGGGGGAACACCGGGGAGCTGTTTTTT
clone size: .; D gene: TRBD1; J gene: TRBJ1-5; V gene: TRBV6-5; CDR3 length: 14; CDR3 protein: CASSLGGPGLAQHF; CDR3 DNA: TGTGCCAGCAGCCTAGGGGGCCCAGGTCTTGCCCAGCATTTT
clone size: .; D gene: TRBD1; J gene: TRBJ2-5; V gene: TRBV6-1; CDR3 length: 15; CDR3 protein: CASSDRTGERETQYF; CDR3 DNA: TGTGCCAGCAGTGACAGGACAGGGGAAAGAGAGACCCAGTACTTC
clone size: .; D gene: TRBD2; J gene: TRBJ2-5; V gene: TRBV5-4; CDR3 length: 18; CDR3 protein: CASSSRPQLAGVQETQYF; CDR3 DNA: TGTGCCAGCAGCTCCCGGCCCCAACTAGCGGGGGTGCAAGAGACCCAGTACTTC
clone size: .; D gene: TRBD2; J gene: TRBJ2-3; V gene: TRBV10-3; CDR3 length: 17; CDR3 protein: CAISESQAGLAKDTQYF; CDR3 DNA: TGTGCCATCAGTGAGTCTCAAGCGGGACTAGCAAAAGATACGCAGTATTTT
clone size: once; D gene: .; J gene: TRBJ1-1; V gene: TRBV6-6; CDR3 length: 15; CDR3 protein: CASRYAKTGSTEAFF; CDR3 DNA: TGTGCCAGCAGATATGCTAAAACAGGGAGCACTGAAGCTTTCTTT
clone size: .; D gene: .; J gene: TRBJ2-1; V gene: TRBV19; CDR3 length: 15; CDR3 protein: CASSIRTGGLNEQFF; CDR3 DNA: TGTGCCAGTAGTATCCGCACCGGGGGACTCAATGAGCAGTTCTTC
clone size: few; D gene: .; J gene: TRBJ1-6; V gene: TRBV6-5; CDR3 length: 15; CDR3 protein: CASSYTGMRNSPLHF; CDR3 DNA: TGTGCCAGCAGCTATACAGGGATGAGGAATTCACCCCTCCACTTT
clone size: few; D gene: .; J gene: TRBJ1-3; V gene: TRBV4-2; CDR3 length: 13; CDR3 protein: CASSQDPGNTIYF; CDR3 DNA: TGTGCCAGCAGCCAGGACCCAGGAAACACCATATATTTT
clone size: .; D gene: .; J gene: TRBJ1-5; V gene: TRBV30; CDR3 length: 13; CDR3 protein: CACSGDSNQPQHF; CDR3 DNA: TGTGCCTGCAGCGGGGACTCGAATCAGCCCCAGCATTTT
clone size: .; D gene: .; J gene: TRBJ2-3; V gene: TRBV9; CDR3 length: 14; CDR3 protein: CASSAGRGADTQYF; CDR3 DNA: TGTGCCAGCAGCGCAGGACGAGGGGCAGATACGCAGTATTTT